This record covers a single T cell receptor beta chain. Original data processing: The assay estimated nucleated cells by amplifying reference gene primers. TCRdb keeps only in-frame clones here, not all; method: immunoSEQ multiplex PCR. V and J calls and clone size follow that table, whereas D and trimming were derived from the DNA. The table lists 250,000 to 300,000 clones, 70% to 90% of them singletons. The data were taken from a study of blood T cell repertoires in COVID-19. About the study: Acute and convalescent COVID-19 samples came from the United States, Italy and Spain. From T cells, B-cell-depleted T cells, or PBMCs came the material, which was cDNA or gDNA.

The CDR3 spans 16 residues. CDR1 and CDR2 from the germline V gene are LNHDA and SQIVND (reference sequence). V lost 3 bases and J lost 7, with 19 bases in between. Sequencing used peripheral blood. The clonotype comes from a woman in her 70s with acute or convalescent COVID-19. The chain links TRBV19 to TRBJ2-1, with a tentative D call TRBD2 (6 bases). The chain's CDR3 is CASSIQIGTVQNEQFF. CDR3 sequence (DNA): TGTGCCAGTAGTATCCAAATCGGGACTGTTCAGAATGAGCAGTTCTTC.